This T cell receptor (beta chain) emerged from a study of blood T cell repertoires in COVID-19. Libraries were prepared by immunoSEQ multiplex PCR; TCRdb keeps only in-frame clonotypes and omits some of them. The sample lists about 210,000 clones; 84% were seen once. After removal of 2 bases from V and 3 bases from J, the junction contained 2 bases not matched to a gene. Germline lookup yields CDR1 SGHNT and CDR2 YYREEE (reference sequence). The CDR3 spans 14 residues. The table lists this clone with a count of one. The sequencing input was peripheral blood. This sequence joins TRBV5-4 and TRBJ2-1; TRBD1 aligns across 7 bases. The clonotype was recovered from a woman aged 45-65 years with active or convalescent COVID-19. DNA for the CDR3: TGTGCCAGCAGCTTAGGGACAGTCTACAATGAGCAGTTCTTC. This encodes CASSLGTVYNEQFF.